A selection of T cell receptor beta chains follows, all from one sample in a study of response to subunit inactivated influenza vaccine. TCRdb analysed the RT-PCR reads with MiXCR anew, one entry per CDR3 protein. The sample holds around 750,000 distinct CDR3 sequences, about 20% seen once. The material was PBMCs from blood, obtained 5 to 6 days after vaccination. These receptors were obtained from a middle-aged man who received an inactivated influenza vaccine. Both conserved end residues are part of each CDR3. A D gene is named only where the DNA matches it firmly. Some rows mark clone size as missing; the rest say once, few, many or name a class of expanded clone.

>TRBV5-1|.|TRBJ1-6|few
CASSLNRPSPLHF
TGCGCCAGCAGCCTCAATAGGCCTTCACCCCTCCACTTT
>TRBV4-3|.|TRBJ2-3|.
CASSQELPVVRTDTQYF
TGCGCCAGCAGCCAAGAACTCCCCGTAGTTCGGACAGATACGCAGTATTTT
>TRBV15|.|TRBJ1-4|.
CATSRGHEKLFF
TGTGCCACCAGCAGAGGGCATGAAAAACTGTTTTTT
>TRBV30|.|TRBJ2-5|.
CAWRRTAETQYF
TGTGCCTGGAGGAGGACAGCGGAGACCCAGTACTTC
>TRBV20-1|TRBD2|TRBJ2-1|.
CSALSVTSGPYNEQFF
TGCAGTGCTCTTTCTGTCACTAGCGGCCCCTACAATGAGCAGTTCTTC
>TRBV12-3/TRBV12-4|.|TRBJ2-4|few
CASSLGIAKNIQYF
TGTGCCAGCAGTTTAGGTATAGCCAAAAACATTCAGTACTTC
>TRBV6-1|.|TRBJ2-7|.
CASSEGRQTYEQYF
TGTGCCAGCAGTGAGGGGCGACAGACCTACGAGCAGTACTTC
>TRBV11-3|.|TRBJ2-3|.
CASSSPGGAGDTQYF
TGTGCCAGCAGCTCACCTGGGGGCGCAGGAGATACGCAGTATTTT
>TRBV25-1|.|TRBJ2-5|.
CASSESHREETQYF
TGTGCCAGCAGTGAATCCCACAGGGAGGAGACCCAGTACTTC
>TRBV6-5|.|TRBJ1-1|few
CASSYVLDRNTEAFF
TGTGCCAGCAGTTATGTGTTAGACAGGAACACTGAAGCTTTCTTT
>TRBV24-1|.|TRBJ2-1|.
CATSDTGSDYEQFF
TGTGCCACCAGTGACACCGGGAGCGATTATGAGCAGTTCTTC
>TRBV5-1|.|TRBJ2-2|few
CASSPAGPGELFF
TGCGCCAGCAGCCCCGCGGGGCCCGGGGAGCTGTTTTTT
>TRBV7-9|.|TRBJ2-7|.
CASSFGDSPHYEQYF
TGTGCCAGCAGCTTCGGAGACTCCCCCCACTACGAGCAGTACTTC
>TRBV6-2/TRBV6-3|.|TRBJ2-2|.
CASSYAPNRVIGELFF
TGTGCCAGCAGTTACGCCCCCAATCGGGTTATCGGGGAGCTGTTTTTT
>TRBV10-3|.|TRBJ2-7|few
CAISDSLQGNEQYF
TGTGCCATCAGTGATTCTTTACAGGGCAACGAGCAGTACTTC
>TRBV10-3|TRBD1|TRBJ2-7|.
CAISRTGPNEQYF
TGTGCCATCAGCCGGACAGGGCCCAACGAGCAGTACTTC
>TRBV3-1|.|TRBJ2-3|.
CASSQDGFNTDTQYF
TGTGCCAGCAGCCAAGATGGATTCAACACAGATACGCAGTATTTT
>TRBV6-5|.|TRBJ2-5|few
CASSYSWGRQETQYF
TGTGCCAGCAGTTACTCCTGGGGAAGACAAGAGACCCAGTACTTC
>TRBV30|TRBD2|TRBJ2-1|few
CAWIGSGSYNEQFF
TGTGCCTGGATCGGTAGCGGGAGCTACAATGAGCAGTTCTTC
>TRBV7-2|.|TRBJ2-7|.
CASSRGRQPSYEQYF
TGTGCCAGCAGCCGCGGCCGCCAGCCCTCCTACGAGCAGTACTTC
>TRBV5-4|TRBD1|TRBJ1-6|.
CASSPGLTGGDSPLHF
TGTGCCAGCAGCCCGGGCCTGACAGGGGGGGATTCACCCCTCCACTTT
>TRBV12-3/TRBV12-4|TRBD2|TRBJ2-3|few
CASSFLGLATADTQYF
TGTGCCAGCAGTTTCTTAGGACTAGCAACGGCAGATACGCAGTATTTT
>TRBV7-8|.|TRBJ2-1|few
CASSPRVVASHNEQFF
TGTGCCAGCAGCCCGCGGGTGGTAGCGAGCCACAATGAGCAGTTCTTC
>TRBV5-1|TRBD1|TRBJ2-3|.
CASSPGTGATWGATQYF
TGCGCCAGCAGCCCCGGGACAGGGGCGACTTGGGGGGCTACGCAGTATTTT
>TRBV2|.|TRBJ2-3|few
CASERGTDTQYF
TGTGCCAGCGAACGGGGCACAGATACGCAGTATTTT
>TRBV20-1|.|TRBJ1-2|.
CSARDGSVNYGYTF
TGCAGTGCTAGAGATGGAAGTGTCAACTATGGCTACACCTTC
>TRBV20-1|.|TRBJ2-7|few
CSATRLDEQYF
TGCAGTGCTACTAGGTTGGACGAGCAGTACTTC
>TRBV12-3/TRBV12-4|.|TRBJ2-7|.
CASSLSAGPYEQYF
TGTGCCAGCAGTTTATCTGCGGGGCCCTACGAGCAGTACTTC
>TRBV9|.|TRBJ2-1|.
CASSVEPGPKQFF
TGTGCCAGCAGCGTAGAGCCAGGGCCTAAGCAGTTCTTC
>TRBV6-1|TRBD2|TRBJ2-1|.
CASSPGLPGSNEQFF
TGTGCCAGCAGTCCGGGACTACCGGGATCAAATGAGCAGTTCTTC
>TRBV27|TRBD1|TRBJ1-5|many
CASKETGTGGLAQHF
TGTGCCAGCAAGGAAACCGGGACAGGGGGCTTGGCCCAGCATTTT
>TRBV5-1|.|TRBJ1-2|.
CASSIRGGYGYTF
TGCGCCAGCAGTATTCGGGGGGGCTATGGCTACACCTTC
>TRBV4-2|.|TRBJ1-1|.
CASSQEEGPPRAFF
TGTGCCAGCAGCCAAGAGGAGGGACCTCCACGAGCTTTCTTT
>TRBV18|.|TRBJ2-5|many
CASSPNGQETQYF
TGTGCCAGCTCACCCAACGGCCAAGAGACCCAGTACTTC
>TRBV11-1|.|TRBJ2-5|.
CASTPGARETQYF
TGTGCCAGCACCCCCGGGGCCCGGGAGACCCAGTACTTC
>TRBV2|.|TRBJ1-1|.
CASKKGEHTEAFF
TGTGCCAGCAAAAAGGGGGAGCACACTGAAGCTTTCTTT
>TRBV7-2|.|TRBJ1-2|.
CANSMGAPGGYTF
TGTGCCAACAGCATGGGGGCCCCCGGTGGCTACACCTTC
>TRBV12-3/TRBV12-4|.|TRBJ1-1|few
CASTYPPGGEKNTEAFF
TGTGCCAGCACCTACCCCCCTGGAGGGGAGAAGAACACTGAAGCTTTCTTT
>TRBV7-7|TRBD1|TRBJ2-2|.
CASSSEDRGQHGELFF
TGTGCTAGCAGCTCGGAAGACAGGGGGCAACACGGGGAGCTGTTTTTT
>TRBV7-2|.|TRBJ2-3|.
CASSWTAGAQHF
TGTGCCAGCAGCTGGACGGCGGGGGCCCAACATTTT
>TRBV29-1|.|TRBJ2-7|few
CSVGPTGLMDEQYF
TGCAGCGTTGGCCCAACAGGGCTCATGGACGAGCAGTACTTC